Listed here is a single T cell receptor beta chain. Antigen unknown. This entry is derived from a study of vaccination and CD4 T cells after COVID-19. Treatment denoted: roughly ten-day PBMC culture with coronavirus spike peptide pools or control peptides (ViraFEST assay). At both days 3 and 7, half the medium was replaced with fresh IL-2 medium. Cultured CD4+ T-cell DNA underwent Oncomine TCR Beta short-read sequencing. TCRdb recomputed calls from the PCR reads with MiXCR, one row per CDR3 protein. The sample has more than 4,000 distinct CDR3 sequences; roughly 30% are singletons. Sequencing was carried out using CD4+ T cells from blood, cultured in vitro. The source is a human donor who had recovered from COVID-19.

This chain's CDR3 is CASSFGRNSNQPQHF. The DNA for the CDR3 is TGTGCCAGCAGTTTCGGCAGAAATAGCAATCAGCCCCAGCATTTT. The V and J genes are TRBV27 and TRBJ1-5; D call uncertain. This CDR3 is built from 15 residues. Trimming stripped 3 bases from V and 0 bases from J, with 9 bases between. The germline V gene encodes CDR1 MNHEY and CDR2 SMNVEV (reference sequence).